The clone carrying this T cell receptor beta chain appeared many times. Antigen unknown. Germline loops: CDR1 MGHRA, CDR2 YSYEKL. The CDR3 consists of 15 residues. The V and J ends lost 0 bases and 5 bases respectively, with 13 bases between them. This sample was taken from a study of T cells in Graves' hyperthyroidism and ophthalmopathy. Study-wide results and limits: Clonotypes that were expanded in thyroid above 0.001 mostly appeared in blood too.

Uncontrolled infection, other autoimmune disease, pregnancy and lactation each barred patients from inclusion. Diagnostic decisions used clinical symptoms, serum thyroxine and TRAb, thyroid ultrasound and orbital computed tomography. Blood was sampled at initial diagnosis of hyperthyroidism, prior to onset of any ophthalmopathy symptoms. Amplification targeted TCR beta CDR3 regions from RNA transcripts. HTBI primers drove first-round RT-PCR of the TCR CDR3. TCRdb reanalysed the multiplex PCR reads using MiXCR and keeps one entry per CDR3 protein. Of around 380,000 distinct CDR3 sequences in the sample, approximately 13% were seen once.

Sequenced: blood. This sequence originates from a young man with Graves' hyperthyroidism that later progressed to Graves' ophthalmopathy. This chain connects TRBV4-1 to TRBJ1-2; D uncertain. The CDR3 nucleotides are TGCGCCAGCAGCCAAGAGGGCTCAGCGCCTTATGGCTACACCTTC. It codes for CASSQEGSAPYGYTF.